These 29 T cell receptor beta chains came from one sample sequenced in a study of blood T cell repertoires in COVID-19. Only in-frame clones appear in the TCRdb table, and some are missing; sequencing was by immunoSEQ multiplex PCR. The sample includes about 260,000 clones, around nine tenths seen only once; the top ten take approximately 5.3%. The sample taken for sequencing was peripheral blood. These receptors originate from an older woman with COVID-19, enrolled during active disease.

J is TRBJ2-1 and V is TRBV3-1 (or the pseudogene TRBV3-2), with D perhaps matching TRBD2 (6 bases). V was pared by 3 bases and J by 15 bases, with 15 bases between. Germline CDR1 reads LGHDT; CDR2 reads YNNKEL (reference sequence). The CDR3 consists of 12 residues. CDR3 sequence: CASSHGEAYAFF. In DNA form, the CDR3 reads TGTGCCAGCAGCCATGGGGAGGCCTATGCGTTCTTC.

The chain is built from TRBV5-6 and TRBJ2-3; 10 bases match TRBD1. In germline, CDR1 is SGHDT, CDR2 YYEEEE. The CDR3 is made up of 16 amino acids. V lost 4 bases to trimming and J lost 5 bases; unmatched junction nucleotides: 10. CDR3 nucleotides: TGTGCCAGCAGCACCATACCGGGACAGGGGATAGATACGCAGTATTTT. Amino acid sequence: CASSTIPGQGIDTQYF.

The chain links TRBV2 to TRBJ1-2, with D unresolved. CDR1 SNHLY and CDR2 FYNNEI come from the germline V gene. Trimming removed 4 bases from V and 2 bases from J, with 14 bases in between. The CDR3 is 15 residues long. The CDR3 DNA reads as TGTGCCAGCAGTGGAGAATGGCAGCGGAACTATGGCTACACCTTC. Its protein is CASSGEWQRNYGYTF.

The rearrangement joins TRBV19 to TRBJ2-3; 10 bases match TRBD2. J was trimmed by 4 bases and V by 3 bases; bases with no gene match: 4. The CDR3 loop spans 15 amino acids. CDR1 is LNHDA, CDR2 SQIVND, per germline (reference sequence). In DNA, the CDR3 is TGTGCCAGTAGTATCCTAGCGGGAGACGCAGATACGCAGTATTTT. Translating it yields CASSILAGDADTQYF.

V and J are TRBV7-6 and TRBJ1-2; no definite D call. Trimming stripped 5 bases from V and 5 bases from J, with 12 bases between. The CDR3 runs to 13 residues. Germline CDR1 is SGHVS and CDR2 is FNYEAQ. CDR3 nucleotides: TGTGCCAGCAGCCCCAAAGAGGGATATGGCTACACCTTC. Amino acid sequence: CASSPKEGYGYTF.

The chain joins TRBV14 to TRBJ2-7; no firm D call. V shed 5 bases and J shed 0 bases, with 5 bases lying between them. CDR1 is SGHDN and CDR2 is FVKESK in the germline V gene. There are 12 residues in the CDR3. DNA for the CDR3: TGTGCCAGCAGCTTCAGCTCCTACGAGCAGTACTTC. Its protein is CASSFSSYEQYF.

The chain couples TRBV27 to TRBJ2-3; weak D call: TRBD2 (5 bases). This CDR3 comprises 13 residues. Germline V gene sequence: CDR1 MNHEY, CDR2 SMNVEV (reference sequence). V was clipped by 3 bases and J by 5 bases, with 9 bases between them. The CDR3 bases are TGTGCCAGCAGTTTGGGGAGTGGAGATACGCAGTATTTT. Translation: CASSLGSGDTQYF.

The chain links TRBV11-2 to TRBJ2-5; the D gene is possibly TRBD2 (7 bases). Germline V gene sequence: CDR1 SGHAT, CDR2 FQNNGV. V lost 2 bases to trimming and J lost 0 bases, with 13 bases between them. CDR3 length equals 16 residues. The CDR3 DNA is TGTGCCAGCAGCTTAAGGGGGGGGGACTACCAAGAGACCCAGTACTTC. This sequence encodes CASSLRGGDYQETQYF.

V usage is TRBV5-1 and J usage is TRBJ1-3; no reliable D call. This CDR3 has 15 amino acids. V gave up 2 bases and J gave up 0 bases, with 9 bases separating them. Germline V lookup: CDR1 SGHRS, CDR2 YFSETQ. CDR3 loop: CASSFKTGSGNTIYF. The DNA of the CDR3 is TGCGCCAGCAGCTTTAAGACGGGCTCTGGAAACACCATATATTTT.

The J gene is TRBJ2-3, the V gene TRBV19; 8 bases match TRBD2. This CDR3 has 14 residues. V lost 3 bases and J lost 7; bases outside the gene matches: 6. Looked up from germline, CDR1 is LNHDA and CDR2 is SQIVND (reference sequence). CDR3 nucleotide sequence: TGTGCCAGTAGTATTGGCGGGAGGCCAAATACGCAGTATTTT. Its protein product is CASSIGGRPNTQYF.

The J gene is TRBJ2-1, the V gene TRBV7-3; 7 bases agree with TRBD2. The trim removed 5 bases at V and 10 bases at J, leaving 5 bases unmatched. The CDR3 has 12 amino acids. CDR1 and CDR2 (germline): SGHTA, FQGTGA. The CDR3 DNA reads as TGTGCCAGCAGCCCCCTGGGGGGGGAGCAGTTCTTC. This codes for CASSPLGGEQFF.

The chain joins TRBV28 to TRBJ2-7; unclear D gene. Trimming shortened V by 3 bases and J by 2 bases, and 14 bases separated the two germline ends. Germline lookup yields CDR1 MDHEN and CDR2 SYDVKM. The CDR3 runs 15 residues. Here the CDR3 DNA reads TGTGCCAGCAGTTTCTCGGCTAGAATCCCCTACGAGCAGTACTTC. It encodes CASSFSARIPYEQYF.

The rearrangement joins TRBV3-1 (or the pseudogene TRBV3-2) to TRBJ2-7, with a tentative D call TRBD1 (6 bases). CDR1 is LGHDT, CDR2 YNNKEL, per germline (reference sequence). The CDR3 covers 14 residues. Trimming shortened V by 4 bases and J by 2 bases, and 12 bases separated the two germline ends. The CDR3 DNA follows: TGTGCCAGCAGCCCCCGGGACAAAGCCTACGAGCAGTACTTC. Its protein product is CASSPRDKAYEQYF.

In its sample, this clone was seen a few times. This sequence joins TRBV28 and TRBJ1-5; the D gene is possibly TRBD1 (6 bases). Trimming took off 6 bases at V and 0 bases at J, with 24 bases between the two ends. The CDR3 extends over 19 amino acids. From germline, CDR1 is MDHEN and CDR2 SYDVKM. CDR3 amino acids: CASRKSGQGGGYSNQPQHF. DNA of the CDR3: TGTGCCAGCAGAAAATCCGGACAAGGGGGTGGCTATAGCAATCAGCCCCAGCATTTT.

The rearrangement joins TRBV19 to TRBJ1-2; TRBD1 matches 10 bases. The CDR3 runs 16 residues. Germline V gene lookup returns CDR1 LNHDA and CDR2 SQIVND (reference sequence). V shed 6 bases and J 5 bases; nucleotides not matched to a gene: 12. The CDR3, as DNA: TGTGCCAGTAGCCCCCGTCGGGACAGGGGAGGATATGGCTACACCTTC. Amino acids: CASSPRRDRGGYGYTF.

The rearrangement joins TRBV6-4 to TRBJ1-6; no definite D call. V lost 5 bases to trimming and J lost 10 bases, with 15 bases between them. In germline, CDR1 is MRHNA, CDR2 SNTAGT. This CDR3 comprises 14 residues. CDR3 in amino acids: CASSTDGLGSPLHF. The CDR3 nucleotides are TGTGCCAGCAGTACAGACGGTTTGGGCTCACCCCTCCACTTT.

V usage is TRBV6-5 and J usage is TRBJ2-3; D is perhaps TRBD2 (5 bases). The V end was cut by 6 bases, the J end by 1 base, with 11 bases between. CDR3 length: 14 amino acids. Germline loops: CDR1 MNHEY, CDR2 SVGAGI. The CDR3 loop reads CASSRGSGTDTQYF. CDR3 nucleotides: TGTGCCAGCAGCCGGGGATCAGGCACAGATACGCAGTATTTT.

The gene calls are TRBV9 and TRBJ2-1; TRBD2 matches 10 bases. The CDR3 extends over 15 amino acids. The germline V gene encodes CDR1 SGDLS and CDR2 YYNGEE. V was pared by 5 bases and J by 1 base, with 3 bases of the junction left unmatched. CDR3 sequence (DNA): TGTGCCAGCAGTACTAGCGGGGATTCCTACAATGAGCAGTTCTTC. It encodes CASSTSGDSYNEQFF.

The genes are TRBV7-9 and TRBJ2-1, with TRBD2 matching over 10 bases. V shed 1 base, J shed 2 bases, and the junction held 5 bases outside the gene matches. The CDR3 runs to 17 residues. Germline assignment: CDR1 SEHNR and CDR2 FQNEAQ (reference sequence). The DNA of the CDR3 is TGTGCCAGCAGCTTAGGGGCGGGACTAGCGACCTACAATGAGCAGTTCTTC. The encoded protein is CASSLGAGLATYNEQFF.

J is TRBJ2-1 and V is TRBV5-1; D unresolved. CDR3 length equals 13 residues. Germline assignment: CDR1 SGHRS and CDR2 YFSETQ. V was trimmed by 2 bases and J by 7 bases, leaving 10 bases between them. For the CDR3, the DNA is TGCGCCAGCAGCTTCGACGACGGGAATGAGCAGTTCTTC. Translating it yields CASSFDDGNEQFF.

The rearrangement links TRBV10-3 to TRBJ1-1; D remains ambiguous. The germline V gene has CDR1 ENHRY and CDR2 SYGVKD. The CDR3 contains 12 residues. V lost 5 bases, J lost 1 base, and 5 bases lay in between. The CDR3, as DNA: TGTGCCATCAGTTTCGGGAACACTGAAGCTTTCTTT. Its protein product is CAISFGNTEAFF.

This clone was picked up one time. J is TRBJ2-5 and V is TRBV28, with 8 bases aligning to TRBD2. The germline V gene encodes CDR1 MDHEN and CDR2 SYDVKM. CDR3 length: 14 residues. With 7 bases clipped from V and 5 bases from J, the junction kept 9 bases outside the gene matches. The CDR3 here is CASNPGGDSETQYF. The CDR3 coding sequence is TGTGCCAGCAACCCGGGGGGGGATTCGGAGACCCAGTACTTC.

The chain has TRBV5-1 and TRBJ2-1; 13 bases are shared with TRBD2. The germline V gene has CDR1 SGHRS and CDR2 YFSETQ. V shed 0 bases, J shed 8 bases, and the junction held 11 bases outside the gene matches. CDR3 size: 18 residues. In DNA, the CDR3 is TGCGCCAGCAGCTTGGACACTAGACTAGCGGGAGGACTTTATGAGCAGTTCTTC. Its translation is CASSLDTRLAGGLYEQFF.

This rearrangement joins TRBV11-2 to TRBJ2-1; 8 bases fit TRBD2. The CDR3 is 16 residues long. V gave up 0 bases and J gave up 4 bases; unmatched junction bases: 5. Germline CDR1 is SGHAT and CDR2 is FQNNGV. The CDR3 loop is CASSLDGRAYYNEQFF. CDR3 DNA sequence: TGTGCCAGCAGCTTAGACGGGAGGGCCTATTACAATGAGCAGTTCTTC.

This clone was counted a few times. The chain has TRBV29-1 and TRBJ2-7; 10 bases map to TRBD2. Germline CDR1 and CDR2: SQVTM and ANQGSEA. This CDR3 has 16 residues. V lost 4 bases, J lost 6 bases, and 15 bases stayed unmatched. For the CDR3, the DNA is TGCAGCGTTGCCGGCCTTGAGCGGGAGGGCCCATCCGAGCAGTACTTC. It codes for CSVAGLEREGPSEQYF.

This clone was seen a handful of times. J is TRBJ1-1 and V is TRBV9; a possible D gene is TRBD1 (6 bases). The germline CDR1 and CDR2 sequences are SGDLS and YYNGEE. With 2 bases removed from V and 4 bases from J, the gap between germline ends came to 9 bases. The CDR3 contains 13 residues. The CDR3 here is CASSVGHGTEAFF. The CDR3 nucleotides read TGTGCCAGCAGCGTGGGACACGGCACTGAAGCTTTCTTT.

The chain carries TRBV18 and TRBJ1-2; D remains unclear. CDR1 is KGHSH, CDR2 LQKENI, per germline. This CDR3 has 13 residues. Trimming shortened V by 2 bases and J by 8 bases, and 12 bases separated the two germline ends. The CDR3 here is CASSPSANLGYTF. The CDR3 nucleotides read TGTGCCAGCTCACCATCCGCTAATCTAGGCTACACCTTC. Based on the CDR3 plus reference TRBV18 and TRBJ1-2, the full variable domain is NAGVMQNPRHLVRRRGQEARLRCSPMKGHSHVYWYRQLPEEGLKFMVYLQKENIIDESGMPKERFSAEFPKEGPSILRIQQVVRGDSAAYFCASSPSANLGYTFGSGTRLTVV.

This rearrangement joins TRBV6-1 to TRBJ2-6; D gene unclear. The CDR3 is made up of 15 amino acids. Germline CDR1 is MNHNS and CDR2 is SASEGT. Trimming took off 0 bases at V and 0 bases at J, with 3 bases between the two ends. Here the CDR3 DNA reads TGTGCCAGCAGTGAAGCGAGCTCTGGGGCCAACGTCCTGACTTTC. Encoded protein: CASSEASSGANVLTF.

This sequence joins TRBV2 and TRBJ2-5, with 11 bases identical to TRBD2. Germline V gene sequence: CDR1 SNHLY, CDR2 FYNNEI. The CDR3 runs 16 residues. V was pared by 5 bases and J by 1 base, with 6 bases of the junction left unmatched. In nucleotides, the CDR3 is TGTGCCAGCAGTCCCCTAGCGGGAGGTCCCCAAGAGACCCAGTACTTC. Residues: CASSPLAGGPQETQYF.